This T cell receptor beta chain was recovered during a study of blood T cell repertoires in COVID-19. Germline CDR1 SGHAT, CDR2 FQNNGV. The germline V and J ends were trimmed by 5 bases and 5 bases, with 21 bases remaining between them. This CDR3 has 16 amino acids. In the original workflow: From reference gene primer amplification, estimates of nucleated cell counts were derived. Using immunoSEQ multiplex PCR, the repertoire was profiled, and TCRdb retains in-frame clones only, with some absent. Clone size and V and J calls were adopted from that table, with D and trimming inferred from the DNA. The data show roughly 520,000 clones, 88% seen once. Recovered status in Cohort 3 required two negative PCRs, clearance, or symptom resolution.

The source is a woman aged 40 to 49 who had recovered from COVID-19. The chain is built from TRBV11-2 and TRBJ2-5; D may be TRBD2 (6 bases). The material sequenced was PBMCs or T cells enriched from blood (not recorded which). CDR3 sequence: CASSPSWRDDSETQYF. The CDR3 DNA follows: TGTGCCAGCAGCCCGAGTTGGCGGGATGATTCGGAGACCCAGTACTTC. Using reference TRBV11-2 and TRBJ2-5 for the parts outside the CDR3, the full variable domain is EAGVAQSPRYKIIEKRQSVAFWCNPISGHATLYWYQQILGQGPKLLIQFQNNGVVDDSQLPKDRFSAERLKGVDSTLKIQPAKLEDSAVYLCASSPSWRDDSETQYFGPGTRLLVL.